These 31 T cell receptor beta chains originate from one sample sequenced in a study of human T cells and chemical hapten exposure. In TCRdb, the RACE reads were re-called with MiXCR into one record per CDR3 protein. Counted here are around 130,000 distinct CDR3 sequences, over 9.5% occurring once; the ten biggest clones make up 1.2% to 1.5%. The time point was: patch test 2, 6 weeks after DPC sensitization. Treatment in this sample: therapeutic diphenylcyclopropenone sensitization with weekly scalp DPC. The sequencing used whole blood, collected in connection with sensitization to the hapten diphenylcyclopropenone (DPC). Receptors were obtained from a woman aged 45-65 years with alopecia areata. Some clones in this sample may be carry-over from other donors' samples.

The chain links TRBV6-1 to TRBJ2-5; no clear D. Germline CDR1 reads MNHNS; CDR2 reads SASEGT. Between the trimmed V and J ends, which lost 3 bases and 0 bases, there was a span of 14 bases. The CDR3 extends over 16 amino acids. The CDR3 sequence is CASSEGLRRNQETQYF. The CDR3 nucleotides are TGTGCCAGCAGTGAGGGGTTGAGGCGGAACCAAGAGACCCAGTACTTC.

The chain combines TRBV14 with TRBJ2-3; D unclear. CDR1 and CDR2 (germline): SGHDN, FVKESK. Trimming cost V 0 bases and J 1 base, with 8 bases left between them. The CDR3 totals 15 residues. The CDR3 sequence: CASSQEGFRTDTQYF. The CDR3 DNA follows: TGTGCCAGCAGCCAAGAGGGCTTTCGCACAGATACGCAGTATTTT.

The J gene is TRBJ2-7, the V gene TRBV29-1; TRBD2 aligns across 14 bases. V dropped 4 bases and J dropped 3; count of bases not matched to a gene: 11. The CDR3 covers 17 residues. Looked up from germline, CDR1 is SQVTM and CDR2 is ANQGSEA. The CDR3 DNA is TGCAGCGTTGGGGGGGGACTAGCGGGAGTAGGGCGCTACGAGCAGTACTTC. This codes for CSVGGGLAGVGRYEQYF.

This clonotype was counted a few times. The chain has TRBV3-1 and TRBJ2-1; a weak D match, TRBD2 (5 bases). Trimming took off 0 bases at V and 9 bases at J, with 18 bases between the two ends. The germline CDR1 and CDR2 sequences are LGHDT and YNNKEL (reference sequence). This CDR3 comprises 16 residues. CDR3 nucleotide sequence: TGTGCCAGCAGCCAAGATTTTTCGGGAATTTATGGTGAGCAGTTCTTC. Protein product: CASSQDFSGIYGEQFF.

J is TRBJ2-1 and V is TRBV7-8; possibly TRBD2 for D (7 bases). From germline, CDR1 is SGHVS and CDR2 FQNEAQ. V was cut by 4 bases and J by 1 base, with 23 bases left in between. The CDR3 has 19 residues. DNA for the CDR3: TGTGCCAGCAGCTCAGAGGGGGGGAGGATGGTTTGGTCCTACAATGAGCAGTTCTTC. Amino acids: CASSSEGGRMVWSYNEQFF.

The sample holds a few counts of this clonotype. The CDR3 bases are TGTGCCAGCAGTCACACTCCGGGACCACTACCCGGGGAGCTGTTTTTT. It yields the protein CASSHTPGPLPGELFF. The rearrangement joins TRBV28 to TRBJ2-2; D assignment may be TRBD1 or TRBD2 (5 bases each). The CDR3 extends over 16 amino acids. Per the germline V gene, CDR1 is MDHEN and CDR2 is SYDVKM. V dropped 5 bases and J dropped 6 bases, with 19 bases sitting between them.

The chain has TRBV5-6 and TRBJ1-1; 8 nucleotides match TRBD1. Germline assignment: CDR1 SGHDT and CDR2 YYEEEE. CDR3 length: 14 residues. The V segment lost 3 bases and the J segment 5 bases; nucleotides outside the gene matches: 6. CDR3 nucleotides: TGTGCCAGCAGCTACCGGACAGGGCGAACTGAAGCTTTCTTT. Protein sequence: CASSYRTGRTEAFF. Using reference TRBV5-6 and TRBJ1-1 for the parts outside the CDR3, the full variable domain is DAGVTQSPTHLIKTRGQQVTLRCSPKSGHDTVSWYQQALGQGPQFIFQYYEEEERQRGNFPDRFSGHQFPNYSSELNVNALLLGDSALYLCASSYRTGRTEAFFGQGTRLTVV.

This clonotype has at least ten counts. The genes are TRBV12-3 or TRBV12-4 and TRBJ2-1, with 8 bases matching TRBD2. This CDR3 is 15 amino acids long. Trimming at V came to 1 base and at J to 6 bases, leaving 5 bases not matched to a gene. This CDR3 reads CASSLVLAARNEQFF. CDR3 sequence (DNA): TGTGCCAGCAGTTTAGTACTAGCGGCCCGCAATGAGCAGTTCTTC.

This clonotype showed up many times. This chain links TRBV5-5 with TRBJ1-1; tentative D call: TRBD1 (6 bases). The germline V gene encodes CDR1 SGHKS and CDR2 YYEKEE (reference sequence). This CDR3 contains 13 residues. Trimming stripped 3 bases from V and 4 bases from J, with 10 bases between. CDR3: CASSWGGGTEAFF. The CDR3 DNA sequence: TGTGCCAGCAGCTGGGGAGGGGGCACTGAAGCTTTCTTT. The full variable domain, its missing parts supplied by reference TRBV5-5 and TRBJ1-1, is DAGVTQSPTHLIKTRGQQVTLRCSPISGHKSVSWYQQVLGQGPQFIFQYYEKEERGRGNFPDRFSARQFPNYSSELNVNALLLGDSALYLCASSWGGGTEAFFGQGTRLTVV.

The chain uses TRBV28 and TRBJ2-6; D gene ambiguous. The CDR3 loop spans 11 amino acids. CDR1 and CDR2 (germline): MDHEN, SYDVKM. With 5 bases removed from V and 5 bases from J, the gap between germline ends came to 1 base. The CDR3 region has the DNA TGTGCCAGCAGTAGGGCCAACGTCCTGACTTTC. This codes for CASSRANVLTF.

This clonotype appeared many times. The chain carries TRBV6-6 and TRBJ1-5; D is ambiguous. This CDR3 region has 13 residues. V lost 2 bases to trimming and J lost 7 bases, with 9 bases between them. Germline loops: CDR1 MNHNY, CDR2 SVGAGI (reference sequence). This chain's CDR3 is CASSYGRRQPQHF. Written as DNA, the CDR3 is TGTGCCAGCAGTTACGGCAGGCGGCAGCCCCAGCATTTT.

This clonotype was detected a few times. V gene TRBV20-1 combines with J gene TRBJ2-1, with TRBD2 matching over 8 bases. The CDR3 has 15 residues. Germline values: CDR1 DFQATT, CDR2 SNEGSKA (reference sequence). J was trimmed by 5 bases and V by 3 bases; bases with no gene match: 9. CDR3 protein: CSARGLVRGNNEQFF. DNA of the CDR3: TGCAGTGCTAGGGGACTAGTCCGGGGAAACAATGAGCAGTTCTTC.

This clonotype was counted a few times. This chain links TRBV29-1 with TRBJ2-2, with 12 bases that match TRBD2. This CDR3 spans 15 amino acids. CDR1 and CDR2 from the germline V gene are SQVTM and ANQGSEA. Losses at the gene ends were 5 bases for V and 5 bases for J; bases not matched to a gene: 6. The CDR3 loop reads CSVRVGLAGTGELFF. CDR3 in DNA: TGCAGCGTTCGAGTCGGACTAGCGGGAACCGGGGAGCTGTTTTTT.

This clonotype was picked up one time. The chain joins TRBV11-1 to TRBJ2-1, with TRBD1 identical over 10 bases. The V segment lost 5 bases and the J segment 8 bases; nucleotides outside the gene matches: 6. In germline, CDR1 is SGHAT, CDR2 FQDESV (reference sequence). There are 14 residues in the CDR3. The CDR3 loop reads CASSRDRGAYEQFF. The CDR3 nucleotides read TGTGCCAGCAGCCGGGACAGGGGCGCCTATGAGCAGTTCTTC.

This clonotype has just a few counts. The chain recombines TRBV19 with TRBJ1-6; maybe TRBD1 (6 bases). The CDR3 covers 15 residues. Trimming took 7 bases from V and 5 from J, leaving 15 bases between them. CDR1 and CDR2 from the germline V gene are LNHDA and SQIVND (reference sequence). The CDR3 coding sequence is TGTGCCAGTATACGACAGGTGAATGATAATTCACCCCTCCACTTT. It specifies CASIRQVNDNSPLHF.

This chain links TRBV9 with TRBJ2-3, with D unclear. V was pared by 1 base and J by 1 base, with 10 bases between. In germline, CDR1 is SGDLS, CDR2 YYNGEE. The length of the CDR3 is 15 residues. This CDR3 reads CASSVSNSRTDTQYF. The CDR3 DNA reads TGTGCCAGCAGCGTAAGTAACAGCCGCACAGATACGCAGTATTTT.

The chain has TRBV19 and TRBJ2-7, with 12 bases matching TRBD2. Unmatched junction bases numbered 9, after V lost 0 bases and J lost 3 bases. The germline V gene has CDR1 LNHDA and CDR2 SQIVND (reference sequence). CDR3 length: 18 residues. The DNA of the CDR3 is TGTGCCAGTAGTATAGATGGACTAGCGGGACAACCCGGCTACGAGCAGTACTTC. Translation: CASSIDGLAGQPGYEQYF.

The rearrangement uses TRBV20-1 and TRBJ2-3, with 13 bases aligning to TRBD2. The germline CDR1 and CDR2 sequences are DFQATT and SNEGSKA (reference sequence). After removal of 5 bases from V and 5 bases from J, the junction contained 4 bases not matched to a gene. The CDR3 is 14 amino acids. CDR3 amino acids: CSAARTSGRDTQYF. CDR3 nucleotides: TGCAGTGCTGCTCGGACTAGCGGGAGAGATACGCAGTATTTT.

This clonotype was seen only a few times. CDR3 bases: TGCGCCAGCAGCTTGGCCGGAACAGTCCAAGAGACCCAGTACTTC. Residues: CASSLAGTVQETQYF. V gene TRBV5-1 combines with J gene TRBJ2-5; no firm D call. CDR3 length: 15 residues. V was clipped by 0 bases and J by 1 base, with 10 bases between them. Germline CDR1 reads SGHRS; CDR2 reads YFSETQ.

The rearrangement links TRBV7-9 to TRBJ2-7; 7 nucleotides line up with TRBD1. Looked up from germline, CDR1 is SEHNR and CDR2 is FQNEAQ (reference sequence). This CDR3 contains 15 residues. V lost 3 bases and J lost 4; bases outside the gene matches: 9. The CDR3 region is CASSFREGRGYEQYF. In DNA form, the CDR3 reads TGTGCCAGCAGCTTTAGAGAGGGCAGGGGGTACGAGCAGTACTTC. The variable domain in full, with the rest retrieved from reference TRBV7-9 and TRBJ2-7, is DTGVSQNPRHKITKRGQNVTFRCDPISEHNRLYWYRQTLGQGPEFLTYFQNEAQLEKSRLLSDRFSAERPKGSFSTLEIQRTEQGDSAMYLCASSFREGRGYEQYFGPGTRLTVT.

This clonotype was observed a handful of times. The chain has TRBV20-1 and TRBJ1-3; no firm D call. Germline CDR1 DFQATT, CDR2 SNEGSKA (reference sequence). The V end was cut by 4 bases, the J end by 3 bases, with 4 bases between. This CDR3 has 11 residues. The CDR3, as DNA: TGCAGTGCTACTCGTGGAAACACCATATATTTT. Amino acid sequence: CSATRGNTIYF.

There are a few counts of this clonotype. This chain links TRBV20-1 with TRBJ1-1, with a possible D match to TRBD1 (5 bases). The CDR3 covers 14 residues. Trimming cost V 7 bases and J 1 base, with 16 bases left between them. Germline lookup yields CDR1 DFQATT and CDR2 SNEGSKA (reference sequence). The CDR3 protein is CSVKEGPSNTEAFF. CDR3 coding DNA: TGCAGTGTCAAGGAGGGACCCTCGAACACTGAAGCTTTCTTT.

There are a few counts of this clonotype. The DNA for the CDR3 is TGCGCCAGCAGTGTGGGGACAGGGGCGAACACTGAAGCTTTCTTT. Its translation is CASSVGTGANTEAFF. The chain uses TRBV4-3 and TRBJ1-1, with 10 nucleotides matching TRBD1. The junction had 5 bases not matched to a gene; V was cut back by 6 bases and J by 1 base. This CDR3 has 15 amino acids. CDR1 LGHNA and CDR2 YSLEER come from the germline V gene.

The genes are TRBV12-3 or TRBV12-4 and TRBJ2-3; the match to TRBD2 covers 7 bases. Trimming at V came to 7 bases and at J to 5 bases, leaving 15 bases not matched to a gene. CDR3 length equals 16 residues. CDR3 DNA: TGTGCCAGCACCGTGGCTGGCGGGAGAGGGATAGATACGCAGTATTTT. Translated: CASTVAGGRGIDTQYF.

This clonotype was detected a few times. V gene TRBV5-4 combines with J gene TRBJ1-2, with 8 nucleotides matching TRBD1. The CDR3 spans 15 residues. After removal of 4 bases from V and 8 bases from J, the junction contained 13 bases not matched to a gene. The germline V gene encodes CDR1 SGHNT and CDR2 YYREEE (reference sequence). In nucleotides, the CDR3 is TGTGCCAGCAGCCCCGGTAGACAGGGGATAGAAGGCTACACCTTC. Its protein is CASSPGRQGIEGYTF.

The chain joins TRBV12-3 or TRBV12-4 to TRBJ1-2; the D is unclear. The CDR3 length is 13 residues. Trimming removed 0 bases at V and 6 bases at J, with 8 bases between. CDR3 amino acids: CASSLALGNGYTF. CDR3 DNA: TGTGCCAGCAGTTTAGCGCTTGGAAATGGCTACACCTTC.

The chain is built from TRBV29-1 and TRBJ1-2; D unclear. V lost 6 bases and J 8 bases, leaving 13 bases between the germline ends. CDR3 size: 11 residues. CDR1 SQVTM and CDR2 ANQGSEA come from the germline V gene. In DNA, the CDR3 is TGCAGCGTGGGTGGCGTGGGAGGCTACACCTTC. It is translated as CSVGGVGGYTF.

In DNA form, the CDR3 reads TGTGCCAGCAGCTCCATAGCGGGAACCTACAATGAGCAGTTCTTC. Encoded protein: CASSSIAGTYNEQFF. The rearrangement links TRBV7-9 to TRBJ2-1, with 8 nucleotides matching TRBD2. This CDR3 has 15 amino acids. The V and J ends lost 4 bases and 2 bases, in that order; junction bases with no gene match: 4. Germline V gene sequence: CDR1 SEHNR, CDR2 FQNEAQ (reference sequence). The full variable domain, with the rest looked up from reference TRBV7-9 and TRBJ2-1, is DTGVSQNPRHKITKRGQNVTFRCDPISEHNRLYWYRQTLGQGPEFLTYFQNEAQLEKSRLLSDRFSAERPKGSFSTLEIQRTEQGDSAMYLCASSSIAGTYNEQFFGPGTRLTVL.

Here the CDR3 reads CASSLVDSGGWAPLHF. The DNA for the CDR3 is TGTGCCAGCAGTTTAGTGGACAGTGGGGGTTGGGCACCCCTCCACTTT. This chain joins TRBV28 and TRBJ1-6; D possibly corresponds to TRBD1 (6 bases). Trimming shortened V by 2 bases and J by 11 bases, and 19 bases separated the two germline ends. The CDR3 runs 16 residues. CDR1 and CDR2 (germline): MDHEN, SYDVKM.

The chain uses TRBV20-1 and TRBJ1-5, with a tentative D call TRBD1 (5 bases). Germline-derived CDR1 and CDR2 are DFQATT and SNEGSKA (reference sequence). The CDR3 extends over 12 amino acids. The germline V and J ends were trimmed by 6 bases and 6 bases, with 12 bases remaining between them. The CDR3 region has the DNA TGCAGTGCCACGACAGCGGGTCAGCCCCAGCATTTT. As protein: CSATTAGQPQHF.

This rearrangement joins TRBV7-9 to TRBJ2-2; 12 bases are shared with TRBD2. V shed 5 bases, J shed 6 bases, and the junction held 4 bases outside the gene matches. The CDR3 extends over 15 amino acids. Germline V lookup: CDR1 SEHNR, CDR2 FQNEAQ (reference sequence). The CDR3 is CASSMRLAGAGELFF. The CDR3 coding sequence is TGTGCCAGCAGCATGCGACTAGCGGGGGCCGGGGAGCTGTTTTTT.